Listed below are T cell receptor beta chains from one sample, sequenced in a study of shared clonotypes between healthy human individuals. Measured with immunoSEQ multiplex PCR; TCRdb has only the in-frame clones, and not every one. The data contain about 1,800,000 clones, about 95% of them seen just once; the ten biggest clones take up more than 0.95%. Sequenced material: naive CD8+ T cells sorted from blood. Source of these receptors: a man between 18 and 29 years old in good health. Both conserved end residues are part of each CDR3. A D gene is named only where the DNA matches it firmly. Expanded clones get a size class; other rows say once, few or many, or leave the size out.

TRBV9	TRBJ1-1	TRBD1	-	TGTGCCAGCAGCGTAACCCCCGGGACAGGGAACACTGAAGCTTTCTTT	CASSVTPGTGNTEAFF
TRBV19	TRBJ2-5	-	-	TGTGCCAGTAGTATAGAAGGTCAGCGAGAGACCCAGTACTTC	CASSIEGQRETQYF
TRBV7-9	TRBJ2-2	TRBD2	-	TGTGCCAGCAGCCCCCAGGGAGGGCCGGGCACCGGGGAGCTGTTTTTT	CASSPQGGPGTGELFF
TRBV13	TRBJ1-1	TRBD1	once	TGTGCCAGCAGCTTCAGGGGGCTGAACACTGAAGCTTTCTTT	CASSFRGLNTEAFF
TRBV29-1	TRBJ2-7	TRBD2	-	TGCAGCGTTGAGACTAGCGCAAGGTACGAGCAGTACTTC	CSVETSARYEQYF
TRBV19	TRBJ2-7	TRBD2	-	TGTGCCAGTAGTGCAACGGGGGGGTTCGACGAGCAGTACTTC	CASSATGGFDEQYF
TRBV7-8	TRBJ2-5	-	-	TGTGCCAGCAGCTTAGTGGCAGAGACCCAGTACTTC	CASSLVAETQYF
TRBV27	TRBJ2-7	-	-	TGTGCCAGCGGGTCGAGGTTAACCTACGAGCAGTACTTC	CASGSRLTYEQYF
TRBV29-1	TRBJ2-1	TRBD2	-	TGCAGCTCGGAGGGACTAGCGAGCGATGAGCAGTTCTTC	CSSEGLASDEQFF
TRBV27	TRBJ2-1	-	-	TGTGCCAGCAGACCGGGTCCTACGGGCAATGAGCAGTTCTTC	CASRPGPTGNEQFF
TRBV11-2	TRBJ2-5	TRBD2	-	TGTGCCAGCAGCTCCACGGGCCGGGGGGGATTGTTCCAAGAGACCCAGTACTTC	CASSSTGRGGLFQETQYF
TRBV2	TRBJ2-1	-	-	TGTGCCAGCAGTGGAACAGGGAACTACAATGAGCAGTTCTTC	CASSGTGNYNEQFF
TRBV7-9	TRBJ2-1	TRBD1	-	TGTGCCAGCAGCCCGCCTGGACAGGGACGTCATGAGCAGTTCTTC	CASSPPGQGRHEQFF
TRBV7-9	TRBJ2-2	TRBD1	once	TGTGCCAGCAACATTGGGACAGTGGGGTCCGGGGAGCTGTTTTTT	CASNIGTVGSGELFF
TRBV7-6	TRBJ2-3	-	-	TGTGCCAGCAGCTTAAATTCCGGGTCCGTCGCGGCAGATACGCAGTATTTT	CASSLNSGSVAADTQYF
TRBV14	TRBJ1-3	-	-	TGTGCCAGCAGCCCCGGGGGTCTCTCTGGAAACACCATATATTTT	CASSPGGLSGNTIYF
TRBV7-8	TRBJ2-1	-	-	TGTGCCAGCAGCCCAACCCGTGACAGCGGTGCCAATGAGCAGTTCTTC	CASSPTRDSGANEQFF